The present TCR beta chain was sequenced within a study of T-cell reconstitution after alpha-beta-depleted transplantation in children. Regarding the study as a whole: TCRbeta diversity was high at day 60 in some patients (a result of surviving recipient T cells and thymic progenitors).

CDR3 length: 16 amino acids. Germline-derived CDR1 and CDR2 are SGHVS and FNYEAQ. Unmatched junction bases numbered 9, after V lost 2 bases and J lost 5 bases. On this clonotype: Its specificity is unknown.

Unique molecular identifiers were used to barcode this TCRbeta library. MiXCR was run by TCRdb on the PCR reads, yielding one entry per CDR3 protein. The sample yields around 700,000 distinct CDR3 sequences, roughly 14% seen once. The clonotype comes from a girl aged 2-10 years with congenital amegakaryocytic thrombocytopenia, due to receive a stem cell transplant. This specimen consisted of PBMCs, obtained before TCRalphabeta/CD19-depleted stem cell transplant. This sequence joins TRBV7-6 and TRBJ2-5; 9 nucleotides line up with TRBD1. CDR3 sequence reads: CASSLTTGQGGETQYF. The DNA for the CDR3 is TGTGCCAGCAGCTTAACCACGGGACAGGGTGGTGAGACCCAGTACTTC.